These T cell receptor beta chains were read from a single sample in a study of T-cell reconstitution after alpha-beta-depleted transplantation in children. TCRdb re-called the PCR reads through MiXCR, storing one row per CDR3 protein. Of fewer than 350,000 distinct CDR3 sequences in the sample, over 7.5% were seen once. This material consisted of peripheral blood, taken 360 days after TCRalphabeta/CD19-depleted stem cell transplant. These receptors were collected from a female patient between 2 and 15 years old who had a stem cell transplant for Fanconi anemia, so the T cells may come from the graft donor. The CDR3 runs from the conserved cysteine through the conserved F or W. Each record gives: V gene, clone size, D gene, J gene, CDR3 protein, CDR3 DNA. A D gene is named only where the DNA matches it firmly. The size entry is marked missing in some rows and otherwise reads once, few, many or a size class.

V: TRBV3-1; size: few; D: .; J: TRBJ1-1; CDR3: CASSQTTGEAFF; DNA: TGTGCCAGCAGCCAAACAACAGGAGAAGCTTTCTTT
V: TRBV20-1; size: few; D: TRBD2; J: TRBJ2-1; CDR3: CSAAKTGLAVNEQFF; DNA: TGCAGTGCTGCTAAAACCGGACTAGCGGTCAATGAGCAGTTCTTC
V: TRBV11-2; size: many; D: TRBD2; J: TRBJ2-1; CDR3: CASSPATSGWRNEQFF; DNA: TGTGCCAGCAGCCCCGCGACTAGCGGGTGGAGAAATGAGCAGTTCTTC
V: TRBV27; size: few; D: .; J: TRBJ1-2; CDR3: CASSHTGLGGYTF; DNA: TGTGCCAGCAGTCACACAGGTCTGGGTGGCTACACCTTC
V: TRBV7-9; size: many; D: .; J: TRBJ2-1; CDR3: CASSARQVYNEQFF; DNA: TGTGCCAGCAGCGCTCGACAGGTATACAATGAGCAGTTCTTC
V: TRBV2; size: few; D: .; J: TRBJ1-3; CDR3: CASSADRSGLGNTIYF; DNA: TGTGCCAGCAGTGCTGACAGGAGCGGGTTAGGAAACACCATATATTTT
V: TRBV5-4; size: few; D: TRBD1; J: TRBJ1-1; CDR3: CASSYYRGYAEAFF; DNA: TGTGCCAGCAGCTACTACAGGGGATACGCTGAAGCTTTCTTT
V: TRBV29-1; size: many; D: .; J: TRBJ2-7; CDR3: CSVAWGQTLRGVYEQYF; DNA: TGCAGCGTTGCGTGGGGGCAGACTCTACGTGGAGTCTACGAGCAGTACTTC
V: TRBV2; size: few; D: TRBD2; J: TRBJ2-5; CDR3: CASNSGLAGLQETQYF; DNA: TGTGCCAGCAATTCCGGACTAGCGGGGCTCCAAGAGACCCAGTACTTC
V: TRBV2; size: few; D: .; J: TRBJ1-1; CDR3: CASKGHPEAFF; DNA: TGTGCCAGCAAGGGGCACCCTGAAGCTTTCTTT
V: TRBV12-3/TRBV12-4; size: many; D: .; J: TRBJ1-1; CDR3: CASSLAQGRMNTEAFF; DNA: TGTGCCAGCAGTTTAGCCCAGGGACGGATGAACACTGAAGCTTTCTTT
V: TRBV20-1; size: many; D: .; J: TRBJ2-4; CDR3: CSARDRGGPAKNIQYF; DNA: TGCAGTGCTAGAGATCGCGGGGGCCCAGCCAAAAACATTCAGTACTTC
V: TRBV10-3; size: many; D: .; J: TRBJ2-3; CDR3: CAITLNSADTQYF; DNA: TGTGCCATCACACTCAACAGCGCAGATACGCAGTATTTT
V: TRBV12-3/TRBV12-4; size: many; D: .; J: TRBJ1-2; CDR3: CASSLEGSRGYTF; DNA: TGTGCCAGCAGTTTGGAGGGGTCGAGAGGCTACACCTTC
V: TRBV28; size: few; D: .; J: TRBJ2-4; CDR3: CASSSARRMAGTKNIQYF; DNA: TGTGCCAGCAGTTCCGCGAGAAGGATGGCAGGGACAAAAAACATTCAGTACTTC
V: TRBV24-1; size: many; D: .; J: TRBJ2-3; CDR3: CATSARGGMASTDTQYF; DNA: TGTGCCACCAGTGCCAGGGGGGGTATGGCGAGCACAGATACGCAGTATTTT
V: TRBV7-2; size: many; D: .; J: TRBJ1-2; CDR3: CASSFGGGGYTF; DNA: TGTGCCAGCAGCTTTGGGGGAGGTGGCTACACCTTC
V: TRBV6-5; size: .; D: .; J: TRBJ1-6; CDR3: CASSYSARAFHSPLHF; DNA: TGTGCCAGCAGTTACTCGGCCAGGGCCTTTCATTCACCCCTCCACTTT
V: TRBV11-2; size: .; D: TRBD1; J: TRBJ2-1; CDR3: CASSIDRGVEQFF; DNA: TGTGCCAGCAGCATTGACAGGGGGGTTGAGCAGTTCTTC
V: TRBV7-7; size: few; D: .; J: TRBJ2-3; CDR3: CASSTSRLHDTQYF; DNA: TGTGCCAGCAGCACAAGTCGACTGCATGATACGCAGTATTTT
V: TRBV6-1; size: many; D: TRBD2; J: TRBJ2-1; CDR3: CASSERLAGRQFF; DNA: TGTGCCAGCAGTGAGAGGCTAGCGGGACGGCAGTTCTTC
V: TRBV20-1; size: many; D: .; J: TRBJ1-4; CDR3: CSARSAGADEKLFF; DNA: TGCAGTGCTAGATCGGCGGGGGCGGACGAAAAACTGTTTTTT
V: TRBV27; size: many; D: .; J: TRBJ2-1; CDR3: CASSPNPPREFF; DNA: TGTGCCAGCAGCCCGAACCCCCCCCGTGAGTTCTTC
V: TRBV20-1; size: many; D: TRBD2; J: TRBJ2-7; CDR3: CSAGGGSAQTEQYF; DNA: TGCAGTGCTGGGGGAGGGTCGGCCCAGACCGAGCAGTACTTC
V: TRBV7-2; size: few; D: TRBD2; J: TRBJ2-3; CDR3: CASREIAGTSTDTQYF; DNA: TGTGCCAGCAGGGAAATAGCGGGAACCAGCACAGATACGCAGTATTTT
V: TRBV19; size: .; D: .; J: TRBJ1-1; CDR3: CASSIDLEADAFF; DNA: TGTGCCAGTAGTATAGATCTGGAGGCGGATGCTTTCTTT
V: TRBV5-6; size: many; D: .; J: TRBJ2-7; CDR3: CASSWWGVSSYEQYF; DNA: TGTGCCAGCAGCTGGTGGGGGGTCAGCTCCTACGAGCAGTACTTC
V: TRBV19; size: few; D: TRBD1; J: TRBJ1-6; CDR3: CASSIGQGNTPLHF; DNA: TGTGCCAGTAGTATCGGACAGGGGAACACACCCCTCCACTTT